This T cell receptor beta chain appears in the sequencing data of a study of beta chain features in type 1 diabetes. Overall study: Comparable age, gender and cell yields were observed in patients relative to healthy donors.

Every isolated RNA sample was fully reverse transcribed, so sequencing captured expressed TCRB transcripts. Data came from immunoSEQ multiplex PCR; TCRdb stores just in-frame clones and leaves some out. Here the sample spans 860,000 or so clones, 15% to 20% being singletons. Whole-study findings and limits: Shorter templates might be favored by PCR, equally in patients and controls.

Each of the sorted populations had a purity greater than 98%. As regards this clone: The antigen is not known. Other nucleotide sequences in the sample specify the same CDR3.

The germline CDR1 and CDR2 sequences are KGHSH and LQKENI. The CDR3 extends over 15 amino acids. The germline V and J ends were trimmed by 2 bases and 0 bases, with 8 bases remaining between them. The chain couples TRBV18 to TRBJ2-1; D call uncertain. The sample was naive CD4+ T cells from blood. The source is a young woman in good health. Written as DNA, the CDR3 is TGTGCCAGCTCACCAGGCGGAAGCTCCTACAATGAGCAGTTCTTC. The encoded protein is CASSPGGSSYNEQFF.